One TCR beta chain is described in this entry. Its antigen is currently unknown. The investigators amplified TCR beta CDR3 regions from RNA transcripts. A set of HTBI primers served as the primers for a first-round RT-PCR of the TCR CDR3. TCRdb re-called the multiplex PCR reads through MiXCR, storing one row per CDR3 protein. Here the sample spans roughly 350,000 distinct CDR3 sequences, roughly 13% being singletons. It was uncontrolled infection, other autoimmune disease, pregnancy or lactation that excluded patients. Each diagnosis was grounded in clinical symptoms, serum thyroxine and TRAb, thyroid ultrasound, and orbital computed tomography. The data were taken from a study of T cells in Graves' hyperthyroidism and ophthalmopathy. Study summary: Prior to any treatment, at the point of initial diagnosis, peripheral blood was collected. Study-wide results and caveats: In simple terms, a model built on 13 V-J features told ophthalmopathy apart from stable hyperthyroidism.

Sequenced sample: blood. The TCR sequence derives from a woman aged 40 to 55 with Graves' ophthalmopathy.

CDR3 coding DNA: TGTGCCAGCAGTCGTTCACGGTATGAGCAGTTCTTC. It translates to CASSRSRYEQFF. This chain links TRBV7-9 with TRBJ2-1, with D unclear. Germline CDR1 and CDR2: SEHNR and FQNEAQ (reference sequence). V dropped 6 bases and J dropped 8 bases, with 11 bases sitting between them. The CDR3 is 12 residues long.